The source of this T cell receptor beta chain is a study of blood T cell repertoires in COVID-19. Looked up from germline, CDR1 is SNHLY and CDR2 is FYNNEI. This CDR3 is 14 amino acids long. Trimming removed 5 bases from V and 5 bases from J; junction bases left unmatched: 4. Authors' data handling: The authors estimated nucleated cell counts from reference gene primer amplification. Here immunoSEQ multiplex PCR was the method, and the copy in TCRdb shows in-frame clones only, minus some. D and trimming come from the DNA, and the V and J calls and clone size come from that table. Of under 200,000 clones in the sample, approximately 87% were seen once.

The chain combines TRBV2 with TRBJ1-5, with TRBD1 matching over 9 bases. The receptor was isolated from a woman in her sixties or seventies with acute or convalescent COVID-19. The sequenced sample consisted of peripheral blood. The DNA for the CDR3 is TGTGCCAGCAGTAAACAGGGGGCGTATCAGCCCCAGCATTTT. Its protein is CASSKQGAYQPQHF.